This TCR beta chain was found in a study of T cell repertoires in aging, cancer and after chemotherapy. A mixed TRB-A/B primer pool amplified rearranged TRB by multiplex touch-down PCR. TCRdb re-called the multiplex PCR reads with MiXCR, one entry per CDR3 protein. The top ten hold roughly an eighth of the sample, which has around 3,100 distinct CDR3 sequences, around a third seen once. The CDR3 extends over 16 amino acids. Trimming took 2 bases from V and 8 from J; bases not matched to a gene: 6. Germline CDR1 is MNHEY and CDR2 is SVGAGI. Amplification of TCR beta used genomic DNA extracted from peripheral blood.

Sequencing was carried out using blood. The sequence was collected from a human donor in good health. The gene calls are TRBV6-5 and TRBJ1-4, with TRBD1 matching 12 bases. Here the CDR3 reads CASSYGSGTGGEKLFF. DNA of the CDR3: TGTGCCAGCAGTTACGGTAGCGGGACAGGGGGCGAAAAACTGTTTTTT.